This passage covers 28 T cell receptor beta chains from one sample sequenced in a study of Ad26.COV2.S vaccination and SARS-CoV-2 variants. Produced via immunoSEQ multiplex PCR; TCRdb's table is partial and in-frame only. Of fewer than 800,000 clones listed, 89% are singletons. As for treatment: roughly 18 received Ad26.COV2.S at low or high dose, single or two shots; about five received placebo; per-sample allocation not given. On day 63 after the first injection, vaccine and placebo recipients gave samples. The sample in question was peripheral blood, obtained in a trial of Ad26.COV2.S vaccine versus placebo. These receptors were obtained from a person aged 18-60 years who received the Ad26.COV2.S COVID-19 vaccine or a placebo.

The rearrangement links TRBV29-1 to TRBJ2-7; 11 bases match TRBD1. The junction had 10 bases not matched to a gene; V was cut back by 8 bases and J by 4 bases. Germline CDR1 is SQVTM and CDR2 is ANQGSEA. The CDR3 totals 14 residues. The CDR3 sequence: CSISSGTGGYEQYF. The CDR3, as DNA: TGCAGCATATCCTCCGGGACAGGGGGGTACGAGCAGTACTTC.

The chain links TRBV5-6 to TRBJ1-1, with D unresolved. CDR1 is SGHDT, CDR2 YYEEEE, per germline. CDR3 length: 13 residues. V was trimmed by 2 bases and J by 4 bases, leaving 9 bases between them. CDR3 amino acids: CASSFEGGTEAFF. In DNA form, the CDR3 reads TGTGCCAGCAGCTTCGAGGGAGGCACTGAAGCTTTCTTT.

The V and J genes are TRBV5-4 and TRBJ1-2; D gene ambiguous. This CDR3 has 13 amino acids. Germline CDR1 SGHNT, CDR2 YYREEE (reference sequence). Trimming left V 0 bases short and J 3 bases short, with 6 bases between. CDR3 DNA sequence: TGTGCCAGCAGCTTGGAAGCTTACTATGGCTACACCTTC. Its protein product is CASSLEAYYGYTF.

This chain links TRBV5-1 with TRBJ2-1; TRBD1 or TRBD2 may be the D gene (5 bases each). The CDR3 is 14 residues long. Trimming removed 1 base from V and 6 bases from J, with 11 bases in between. CDR1 and CDR2 from the germline V gene are SGHRS and YFSETQ. The CDR3 sequence: CASSLLGEGNEQFF. For the CDR3, the DNA is TGCGCCAGCAGCTTGCTGGGGGAAGGCAATGAGCAGTTCTTC.

The genes are TRBV28 and TRBJ1-1, with D unclear. V lost 6 bases, J lost 4 bases, and 12 bases lay in between. The CDR3 contains 13 residues. Per the germline V gene, CDR1 is MDHEN and CDR2 is SYDVKM. In DNA, the CDR3 is TGTGCCAGCAGCTGGAAGCCCATCACTGAAGCTTTCTTT. Translated: CASSWKPITEAFF.

The chain couples TRBV28 to TRBJ1-6; D is ambiguous. The germline gives CDR1 MDHEN, CDR2 SYDVKM. Trimming left V 8 bases short and J 6 bases short, with 8 bases between. This CDR3 is built from 12 residues. The CDR3 region is CASRPPNSPLHF. In DNA form, the CDR3 reads TGTGCCAGCCGGCCTCCTAATTCACCCCTCCACTTT.

The rearrangement joins TRBV6-5 to TRBJ1-6; D is ambiguous. The germline V and J ends were trimmed by 7 bases and 3 bases, with 7 bases remaining between them. This CDR3 is built from 13 residues. Germline CDR1 MNHEY, CDR2 SVGAGI. The CDR3 sequence is CASTDFYNSPLHF. In DNA, the CDR3 is TGTGCCAGCACAGATTTCTATAATTCACCCCTCCACTTT.

This clone appeared a few times. It may be a read error: a sequence one base away is much more abundant. This sequence joins TRBV2 and TRBJ2-2; D could derive from TRBD1 or TRBD2 (5 bases each). CDR3 size: 13 residues. CDR1 SNHLY and CDR2 FYNNEI come from the germline V gene. Trimming removed 3 bases from V and 3 bases from J, with 5 bases in between. The CDR3 region is CASSEGDTGELFF. As DNA, the CDR3 is TGTGCCAGCAGTGAGGGGGACACCGGGGAGCTGTTTTTT. The full variable domain, rest sourced from reference TRBV2 and TRBJ2-2, is EPEVTQTPSHQVTQMGQEVILRCVPISNHLYFYWYRQILGQKVEFLVSFYNNEISEKSEIFDDQFSVERPDGSNFTLKIRSTKLEDSAMYFCASSEGDTGELFFGEGSRLTVL.

V and J are TRBV5-4 and TRBJ1-3, with 7 bases lining up with TRBD1. This CDR3 is built from 16 residues. V trimming: 4 bases; J trimming: 0 bases; junction bases outside the gene matches: 7. In germline, CDR1 is SGHNT, CDR2 YYREEE (reference sequence). The CDR3 loop reads CASSPRQGFSGNTIYF. CDR3 nucleotides: TGTGCCAGCAGCCCACGACAGGGATTCTCTGGAAACACCATATATTTT.

This clone was seen only a few times. V gene TRBV4-2 combines with J gene TRBJ2-5; D possibly uses TRBD1 or TRBD2 (5 bases each). CDR1 is LGHNA, CDR2 YNFKEQ, per germline. The CDR3 has 16 amino acids. The V and J ends lost 1 base and 1 base respectively, with 13 bases between them. CDR3 protein: CASSQGDRPGQETQYF. The DNA of the CDR3 is TGTGCCAGCAGCCAAGGGGACCGCCCAGGCCAAGAGACCCAGTACTTC.

Points on this clone: Distinct nucleotide sequences in the sample also encode this CDR3. The chain is built from TRBV18 and TRBJ2-2; tentative D call: TRBD1 (6 bases). With 3 bases removed from V and 5 bases from J, the gap between germline ends came to 10 bases. Germline-derived CDR1 and CDR2 are KGHSH and LQKENI. The CDR3 sequence is 14 residues long. Here the CDR3 reads CASSPGQNTGELFF. In DNA, the CDR3 is TGTGCCAGCTCACCCGGACAGAATACCGGGGAGCTGTTTTTT. Full variable domain (rest looked up from reference TRBV18 and TRBJ2-2): NAGVMQNPRHLVRRRGQEARLRCSPMKGHSHVYWYRQLPEEGLKFMVYLQKENIIDESGMPKERFSAEFPKEGPSILRIQQVVRGDSAAYFCASSPGQNTGELFFGEGSRLTVL.

The chain recombines TRBV5-8 with TRBJ2-3; 7 bases fit TRBD1. J was trimmed by 3 bases and V by 4 bases; bases with no gene match: 5. From germline, CDR1 is SGHTS and CDR2 YDEGEE. The CDR3 is 14 amino acids. In nucleotides, the CDR3 is TGTGCCAGCAGCCGGGGACAGTCGACAGATACGCAGTATTTT. It translates to CASSRGQSTDTQYF.

This clone is a singleton in its sample. The V call is TRBV10-3, the J call TRBJ1-1; 7 bases fit TRBD1. CDR3 length: 12 amino acids. V lost 3 bases and J lost 8; bases outside the gene matches: 3. CDR1 is ENHRY, CDR2 SYGVKD, per germline. The chain's CDR3 is CAISDTGDEAFF. CDR3 bases: TGTGCCATCAGTGACACAGGGGACGAAGCTTTCTTT.

V gene TRBV30 combines with J gene TRBJ2-5; 12 bases match TRBD2. There are 15 residues in the CDR3. CDR1 GTSNPN and CDR2 SVGIG come from the germline V gene (reference sequence). The V and J ends lost 0 bases and 4 bases, in that order; junction bases with no gene match: 3. The CDR3 nucleotides are TGTGCCTGGAGTGTTCTAGCGGGGGGGACAGAGACCCAGTACTTC. Translation gives CAWSVLAGGTETQYF.

This chain connects TRBV6-2 or TRBV6-3 to TRBJ2-7; 8 bases are a match to TRBD1. This CDR3 spans 14 amino acids. J lost 6 bases, V lost 2 bases, and 6 bases had no gene match. From germline, CDR1 is MNHEY and CDR2 SVGEGT. Here the CDR3 DNA reads TGTGCCAGCAGTTACCCCGGACAGGGAAGCGAGCAGTACTTC. Protein product: CASSYPGQGSEQYF.

Regarding this clone: The same CDR3 arises from other DNA sequences in this sample as well. V is TRBV24-1 and J is TRBJ2-7; TRBD1 is a possible D gene (6 bases). Looked up from germline, CDR1 is KGHDR and CDR2 is SFDVKD. The CDR3 length is 11 residues. Trimming removed 10 bases at V and 4 bases at J, with 10 bases between. The CDR3: CATSDRYEQYF. The CDR3 DNA sequence: TGTGCCACTTCGGACAGATACGAGCAGTACTTC.

The V gene is TRBV5-6, the J gene TRBJ2-1; 8 positions agree with TRBD1. There are 16 residues in the CDR3. The germline CDR1 and CDR2 sequences are SGHDT and YYEEEE. Trimming took 0 bases from V and 6 from J; bases not matched to a gene: 8. CDR3 in amino acids: CASSLGQGARFNEQFF. CDR3 coding DNA: TGTGCCAGCAGCTTGGGCCAGGGGGCGCGGTTCAATGAGCAGTTCTTC. Drawing the rest from reference TRBV5-6 and TRBJ2-1, the complete variable domain is DAGVTQSPTHLIKTRGQQVTLRCSPKSGHDTVSWYQQALGQGPQFIFQYYEEEERQRGNFPDRFSGHQFPNYSSELNVNALLLGDSALYLCASSLGQGARFNEQFFGPGTRLTVL.

V and J are TRBV24-1 and TRBJ2-5, with 11 bases matching TRBD2. This CDR3 has 16 amino acids. Trimming cost V 4 bases and J 4 bases; bases outside gene matches: 7. Germline V gene sequence: CDR1 KGHDR, CDR2 SFDVKD. CDR3 sequence reads: CATSEGSGRAGETQYF. The CDR3 DNA reads as TGTGCCACCAGTGAAGGTAGCGGGAGGGCCGGAGAGACCCAGTACTTC.

The V call is TRBV21-1, the J call TRBJ1-2. TRBV21-1 is described as a pseudogene. CDR3 size: 12 residues. CDR3 coding DNA: TGTGCCAGGGCGGACGGAAACTATGGCTACACCTTC. It encodes CARADGNYGYTF.

The V and J genes are TRBV2 and TRBJ1-2; 7 bases line up with TRBD1. The CDR3 extends over 13 amino acids. Germline values: CDR1 SNHLY, CDR2 FYNNEI. The V and J ends lost 7 bases and 6 bases, in that order; junction bases with no gene match: 8. The CDR3 nucleotides are TGTGCCAGCAATTTCGACAGGGTTAATGGCTACACCTTC. This translates into CASNFDRVNGYTF. The variable domain in full, completed from reference TRBV2 and TRBJ1-2, reads EPEVTQTPSHQVTQMGQEVILRCVPISNHLYFYWYRQILGQKVEFLVSFYNNEISEKSEIFDDQFSVERPDGSNFTLKIRSTKLEDSAMYFCASNFDRVNGYTFGSGTRLTVV.

The chain employs TRBV29-1 and TRBJ2-7, with 8 bases that match TRBD1. Germline V gene lookup returns CDR1 SQVTM and CDR2 ANQGSEA. This CDR3 region has 10 residues. Unmatched junction bases numbered 2, after V lost 4 bases and J lost 9 bases. The CDR3: CSVGTGRQYF. The DNA for the CDR3 is TGCAGCGTTGGGACAGGGCGGCAGTACTTC.

This sequence joins TRBV27 and TRBJ1-6; tentative D call: TRBD1 (5 bases). CDR1 MNHEY and CDR2 SMNVEV come from the germline V gene (reference sequence). The CDR3 contains 15 residues. Trimming pared 0 bases from V and 9 bases from J, leaving 12 bases between. CDR3 nucleotide sequence: TGTGCCAGCAGTTTATCCGGGGCGGGCGCTTCACCCCTCCACTTT. Amino acids: CASSLSGAGASPLHF.

The J gene is TRBJ1-2, the V gene TRBV5-6; no definite D call. The CDR3 is 13 residues long. V lost 2 bases and J 4 bases, leaving 9 bases between the germline ends. Germline V lookup: CDR1 SGHDT, CDR2 YYEEEE. The CDR3 DNA follows: TGTGCCAGCAGCTTCCCGGGAACCTATGGCTACACCTTC. Residues: CASSFPGTYGYTF.

The J gene is TRBJ1-4, the V gene TRBV4-1; 11 nucleotides agree with TRBD1. J lost 8 bases, V lost 4 bases, and 6 bases had no gene match. CDR3 length: 15 residues. The germline gives CDR1 MGHRA, CDR2 YSYEKL. The CDR3 DNA sequence: TGCGCCAGCAGCCTCCACGGACAGGGGGCGGAAAAACTGTTTTTT. Translating it yields CASSLHGQGAEKLFF.

The chain is built from TRBV29-1 and TRBJ2-5; tentatively, D is TRBD2 (6 bases). The CDR3 runs 15 residues. Germline V gene lookup returns CDR1 SQVTM and CDR2 ANQGSEA. The V gene lost 5 bases and the J gene lost 2 bases, with 18 bases spanning the gap. The CDR3 reads CSVYDPGRGQETQYF. CDR3 in DNA: TGCAGCGTTTACGATCCTGGGCGGGGACAAGAGACCCAGTACTTC.

This chain's CDR3 is CASSPRSGGEKLFF. The DNA of the CDR3 is TGTGCCAGCAGCCCCCGGTCGGGGGGTGAAAAACTGTTTTTT. The chain couples TRBV5-6 to TRBJ1-4; weak D call: TRBD1 (5 bases). Germline assignment: CDR1 SGHDT and CDR2 YYEEEE. The CDR3 has 14 amino acids. Trimming pared 4 bases from V and 7 bases from J, leaving 14 bases between.

Points on this clone: Other nucleotide sequences in the sample specify the same CDR3. DNA of the CDR3: TGTGCCAGTAGTCCTAGCGGCGGAGCAGATACGCAGTATTTT. It codes for CASSPSGGADTQYF. The chain recombines TRBV19 with TRBJ2-3, with 7 bases aligning to TRBD2. The CDR3 has 14 amino acids. Germline V gives CDR1 LNHDA, CDR2 SQIVND (reference sequence). V was pared by 5 bases and J by 4 bases, with 6 bases of the junction left unmatched. The full variable domain, its missing parts supplied by reference TRBV19 and TRBJ2-3, is DGGITQSPKYLFRKEGQNVTLSCEQNLNHDAMYWYRQDPGQGLRLIYYSQIVNDFQKGDIAEGYSVSREKKESFPLTVTSAQKNPTAFYLCASSPSGGADTQYFGPGTRLTVL.

CDR3 nucleotide sequence: TGTGCCAGCCCGGGACAGGGAAACACTGAAGCTTTCTTT. As protein: CASPGQGNTEAFF. V is TRBV27 and J is TRBJ1-1; TRBD1 agrees at 9 bases. The CDR3 covers 13 residues. Germline values: CDR1 MNHEY, CDR2 SMNVEV (reference sequence). The V and J ends lost 8 bases and 2 bases, in that order; junction bases with no gene match: 3.